Sequencing of this T cell receptor (beta chain) was carried out in a study of identical twins. The CDR3 sequence is 11 residues long. V lost 7 bases, J lost 6 bases, and 3 bases stayed unmatched. The germline V gene has CDR1 DFQATT and CDR2 SNEGSKA (reference sequence). From the 5' RACE reads, TCRdb called clonotypes with MiXCR, one entry per CDR3 protein. The table records 500,000 to 550,000 distinct CDR3 sequences, more than 20% of them present only once. This sample also appeared in a second study, on yellow fever vaccine responses in identical twins.

Sequenced input: CD4+ T cells sorted from blood. The chain links TRBV20-1 to TRBJ2-7; 10 bases map to TRBD2. This clonotype was obtained from a woman under 30 in good health. The DNA of the CDR3 is TGCAGTGGGAGCGGGGGGGGCGAGCAGTACGTC. The encoded protein is CSGSGGGEQYV.